The 17 T cell receptor beta chains listed next were all sequenced from one sample in a study of shared clonotypes between healthy human individuals (dated by TCRdb to the early 2020s). Library preparation employed the immunoSEQ multiplex PCR assay. In TCRdb, the immuneACCESS table is reduced to in-frame sequences with V and J assigned. These tables do not hold every clone; where another copy was compared, an unresolved V gene accounts for under half, and the others remain unexplained. The sample contains about half a million clones, around 77% of them found a single time. The ten largest clones add up to 12% of the sample. The sequencing sample was made of PBMCs. These receptors were taken from a woman between 40 and 55 years old in good health. Some clones in this sample may be carry-over from other donors' samples.

The chain recombines TRBV6-6 with TRBJ2-5, with D possibly matching TRBD2 (6 bases). Germline CDR1 reads MNHNY; CDR2 reads SVGAGI (reference sequence). The CDR3 contains 16 residues. Deletions cut 0 bases from V and 3 bases from J, with 14 bases between. The CDR3 DNA reads TGTGCCAGCAGTTACTCGATATATCCGGGAGAAGAGACCCAGTACTTC. Translation gives CASSYSIYPGEETQYF.

The chain uses TRBV19 and TRBJ2-7; 7 positions agree with TRBD1. The CDR3 spans 14 residues. V shed 7 bases and J 2 bases; nucleotides not matched to a gene: 8. Germline loops: CDR1 LNHDA, CDR2 SQIVND (reference sequence). The CDR3 here is CASKVGTDTYEQYF. CDR3 sequence (DNA): TGTGCCAGTAAGGTGGGGACAGATACCTACGAGCAGTACTTC.

In the case of this clone: With a far larger clone one base away, a read error is the likely cause. This specimen includes other DNA sequences encoding the same CDR3. The DNA of the CDR3 is TGCAGCGTACTAGTAACTCCGTACGAGCAGTACTTC. This sequence encodes CSVLVTPYEQYF. The gene calls are TRBV29-1 and TRBJ2-7; D is perhaps TRBD2 (5 bases). The ends were cut back, 6 bases at V and 4 bases at J, with 13 bases in the middle. The germline CDR1 and CDR2 sequences are SQVTM and ANQGSEA. This CDR3 is built from 12 residues.

On this clone itself: Compared with germline, one end of the junction differs, possibly owing to a read error. V is TRBV6-5 and J is TRBJ2-5; D is uncertain. Germline loops: CDR1 MNHEY, CDR2 SVGAGI. This CDR3 has 12 residues. The CDR3 nucleotides are TGTGCCAGCGGTTACCGACAAGAGACCCAGTACTTC. Translated: CASGYRQETQYF.

Of note for this clone: The sample contains more than one DNA sequence encoding this CDR3. The rearrangement uses TRBV6-6 and TRBJ2-5; 7 nucleotides align to TRBD1. Germline assignment: CDR1 MNHNY and CDR2 SVGAGI (reference sequence). Germline trimming cut 6 bases from V and 5 bases from J; bases unmatched to any gene: 9. There are 14 residues in the CDR3. The CDR3 sequence: CASSARGRVETQYF. The CDR3 coding sequence is TGTGCCAGCAGCGCAAGGGGGCGCGTTGAGACCCAGTACTTC.

This clone showed up many times. The chain couples TRBV5-1 to TRBJ2-7, with D tentatively TRBD2 (6 bases). Trimming pared 0 bases from V and 6 bases from J, leaving 13 bases between. Germline loops: CDR1 SGHRS, CDR2 YFSETQ. The CDR3 sequence is 14 residues long. Here the CDR3 DNA reads TGCGCCAGCAGCTTGGAAGGAGGGTTGGGCGAGCAGTACTTC. It is translated as CASSLEGGLGEQYF.

On this clone: Its ends do not fully match the called genes, so a read error is possible. The rearrangement links TRBV7-7 to TRBJ2-3; TRBD1 agrees at 7 bases. The CDR3 spans 14 residues. Germline-derived CDR1 and CDR2 are SSHAT and FNYEAQ (reference sequence). The CDR3 nucleotides read TGTGCTAGCAGCCCCGGACAGGGCACAGATACGCAGTATTTT. It encodes CASSPGQGTDTQYF.

Regarding this clone: A much larger clone differs from this one at a single base, so this may be a read error. V and J are TRBV15 and TRBJ1-2; D is perhaps TRBD1 (5 bases). V lost 0 bases and J 12 bases, leaving 17 bases between the germline ends. The CDR3 covers 14 residues. CDR1 is LNHNV and CDR2 is YYDKDF in the germline V gene (reference sequence). The CDR3 nucleotides are TGTGCCACCAGCAGAGATGTGGGGGGTCGGGGCCACACCTTC. Protein: CATSRDVGGRGHTF.

Many counts were recorded for this clone. The chain recombines TRBV2 with TRBJ1-4; D remains ambiguous. CDR3 length: 14 residues. V was shortened by 4 bases and J by 6 bases, with 12 bases between the two germline ends. Germline V CDR1 and CDR2: SNHLY, FYNNEI. CDR3 amino acids: CASSVGSSYEKLFF. In DNA form, the CDR3 reads TGTGCCAGCAGTGTCGGAAGCTCGTATGAAAAACTGTTTTTT.

This clone was picked up one time. A far larger clone is only one base removed, so a read error is likely. Other DNA variants within this sample encode the same CDR3. The chain uses TRBV5-1 and TRBJ2-3; TRBD1 matches at 7 bases. The CDR3 length is 14 residues. The germline V gene has CDR1 SGHRS and CDR2 YFSETQ. The CDR3 here is CASSLGQRTDTQYF. CDR3 nucleotide sequence: TGTGCCAGCAGCCTGGGACAGCGCACAGATACGCAGTATTTT.

This clone showed up many times. V gene TRBV7-9 combines with J gene TRBJ1-5; 7 nucleotides align to TRBD1. CDR1 SEHNR and CDR2 FQNEAQ come from the germline V gene (reference sequence). V shed 3 bases, J shed 5 bases, and the junction held 4 bases outside the gene matches. The length of the CDR3 is 14 residues. CDR3 residues: CASSFTGTDQPQHF. The CDR3 region has the DNA TGTGCCAGCAGCTTCACCGGGACAGATCAGCCCCAGCATTTT.

In this sample, this clone turned up a few times. DNA of the CDR3: TGTGCCAGCTCACCAATAGGCACGAAGAACTATGGCTACACCTTC. Its protein product is CASSPIGTKNYGYTF. This chain joins TRBV18 and TRBJ1-2; D uncertain. The CDR3 consists of 15 residues. V lost 2 bases, J lost 2 bases, and 12 bases lay in between. Germline lookup yields CDR1 KGHSH and CDR2 LQKENI.

The rearrangement links TRBV5-6 to TRBJ2-5, with 10 bases identical to TRBD2. The V gene end was trimmed by 0 bases and the J gene end by 4 bases; junction bases not matched to a gene: 0. This CDR3 contains 14 residues. Germline loops: CDR1 SGHDT, CDR2 YYEEEE. DNA of the CDR3: TGTGCCAGCAGCTTGGGACTAGCGGGAGAGACCCAGTACTTC. Translating gives CASSLGLAGETQYF.

The J gene is TRBJ2-7, the V gene TRBV7-2; TRBD2 aligns across 11 bases. Germline V gene data show CDR1 as SGHTA and CDR2 as FQGNSA. Trimming at V came to 0 bases and at J to 2 bases, leaving 3 bases not matched to a gene. The CDR3 sequence is 16 residues long. DNA for the CDR3: TGTGCCAGCAGCTTAGCGCTAGCGGGAGGAGCCTACGAGCAGTACTTC. Its protein is CASSLALAGGAYEQYF. Filled out from reference TRBV7-2 and TRBJ2-7, the complete variable domain reads GAGVSQSPSNKVTEKGKDVELRCDPISGHTALYWYRQSLGQGLEFLIYFQGNSAPDKSGLPSDRFSAERTGGSVSTLTIQRTQQEDSAVYLCASSLALAGGAYEQYFGPGTRLTVT.

The genes are TRBV9 and TRBJ2-7; 7 bases agree with TRBD1. CDR1 is SGDLS and CDR2 is YYNGEE in the germline V gene. V shed 0 bases, J shed 2 bases, and the junction held 8 bases outside the gene matches. CDR3 length: 16 amino acids. CDR3 loop: CASSVATGAAPYEQYF. For the CDR3, the DNA is TGTGCCAGCAGCGTAGCTACAGGGGCCGCCCCCTACGAGCAGTACTTC.

In this sample, this clone turned up once. The V gene is TRBV5-4, the J gene TRBJ2-7; weak D call: TRBD1 (6 bases). CDR3 length: 16 residues. Germline V gene data show CDR1 as SGHNT and CDR2 as YYREEE (reference sequence). Deletions cut 1 base from V and 0 bases from J, with 14 bases between. CDR3 region: CASSLRGIEGSYEQYF. CDR3 nucleotide sequence: TGTGCCAGCAGCTTGAGGGGGATCGAGGGCTCCTACGAGCAGTACTTC.

The V gene is TRBV5-1, the J gene TRBJ2-1; tentatively, D is TRBD2 (5 bases). Germline V gives CDR1 SGHRS, CDR2 YFSETQ. V was cut by 4 bases and J by 10 bases, with 18 bases left in between. The CDR3 contains 14 residues. Here the CDR3 reads CASSLEEEAREQFF. The CDR3 DNA reads TGCGCCAGCAGCCTGGAGGAGGAGGCGCGGGAGCAGTTCTTC.